The next 30 T cell receptor beta chains were all read from a single sample in a study of blood T cell repertoires in COVID-19. The repertoire was sequenced with immunoSEQ multiplex PCR; TCRdb's copy has only in-frame clones and lacks some. The table includes about 380,000 clones, around 87% detected once. Sequencing was performed on PBMCs or T cells enriched from blood (not recorded which). The receptors here all came from a man aged 25-40 years who had recovered from COVID-19.

V and J are TRBV19 and TRBJ1-5; possibly TRBD1 for D (5 bases). CDR1 is LNHDA, CDR2 SQIVND, per germline (reference sequence). Trimming pared 6 bases from V and 0 bases from J, leaving 24 bases between. The CDR3 sequence is 19 residues long. The CDR3 sequence: CASSGIWTKRDYSNQPQHF. The DNA for the CDR3 is TGTGCCAGTAGCGGAATCTGGACAAAAAGGGATTATAGCAATCAGCCCCAGCATTTT.

The V and J genes are TRBV7-2 and TRBJ2-7; 7 bases fit TRBD1. Germline values: CDR1 SGHTA, CDR2 FQGNSA. The CDR3 loop spans 15 amino acids. The V segment lost 2 bases and the J segment 2 bases; nucleotides outside the gene matches: 6. This chain's CDR3 is CASSLSGGQTYEQYF. The CDR3 DNA follows: TGTGCCAGCAGCTTATCAGGGGGACAGACCTACGAGCAGTACTTC.

In this sample, this clone turned up once. The chain recombines TRBV6-5 with TRBJ1-1, with a possible D match to TRBD1 (6 bases). CDR1 MNHEY and CDR2 SVGAGI come from the germline V gene. The CDR3 is made up of 13 amino acids. The ends were cut back, 6 bases at V and 5 bases at J, with 13 bases in the middle. The CDR3 loop reads CASRDEGGTEAFF. DNA of the CDR3: TGTGCCAGCAGGGATGAGGGGGGGACTGAAGCTTTCTTT.

This chain uses TRBV29-1 with TRBJ2-2, with D possibly TRBD2 on 5 matching bases. Germline lookup yields CDR1 SQVTM and CDR2 ANQGSEA. The CDR3 is 13 amino acids. V lost 7 bases and J lost 0, with 9 bases in between. The CDR3 nucleotides read TGCAGCGGCAGCGGAGCGAACACCGGGGAGCTGTTTTTT. Protein: CSGSGANTGELFF.

The V and J genes are TRBV19 and TRBJ1-5; unclear D gene. With 5 bases removed from V and 5 bases from J, the gap between germline ends came to 10 bases. The CDR3 has 13 residues. Per germline, CDR1 LNHDA and CDR2 SQIVND (reference sequence). The chain's CDR3 is CASSYRDDQPQHF. The CDR3 DNA reads TGTGCCAGTAGTTACAGAGATGATCAGCCCCAGCATTTT.

This clone has only a few counts. The V gene is TRBV7-2, the J gene TRBJ2-3, with D unresolved. V dropped 5 bases and J dropped 1 base, with 13 bases sitting between them. The CDR3 sequence is 15 residues long. Per the germline V gene, CDR1 is SGHTA and CDR2 is FQGNSA. CDR3 sequence reads: CASSQRKAGTDTQYF. The DNA for the CDR3 is TGTGCCAGCAGCCAACGGAAGGCGGGCACAGATACGCAGTATTTT.

The rearrangement joins TRBV3-1 (or the pseudogene TRBV3-2) to TRBJ1-2, with 11 positions matching TRBD1. CDR1 is LGHDT, CDR2 YNNKEL, per germline (reference sequence). This CDR3 spans 14 amino acids. V was clipped by 4 bases and J by 5 bases; unmatched bases: 3. The CDR3 here is CASSPDRGRYGYTF. DNA for the CDR3: TGTGCCAGCAGCCCGGACAGGGGGCGTTATGGCTACACCTTC.

J is TRBJ1-2 and V is TRBV2; D may be TRBD1 (5 bases). Germline values: CDR1 SNHLY, CDR2 FYNNEI. This CDR3 region has 14 residues. V was pared by 7 bases and J by 3 bases, with 15 bases between. The CDR3 nucleotides read TGTGCCAGCACTCGGAGGGGCCCTGACTATGGCTACACCTTC. Translating it yields CASTRRGPDYGYTF.

V gene TRBV6-5 combines with J gene TRBJ1-1; 9 nucleotides agree with TRBD1. The CDR3 is made up of 14 amino acids. Germline loops: CDR1 MNHEY, CDR2 SVGAGI. V was pared by 7 bases and J by 4 bases, with 7 bases of the junction left unmatched. CDR3 in DNA: TGTGCCAGCACCCCTACAGGGGGCGGCACTGAAGCTTTCTTT. Amino acid sequence: CASTPTGGGTEAFF.

The chain joins TRBV19 to TRBJ1-1; possible D gene TRBD1, 6 bases. Germline-derived CDR1 and CDR2 are LNHDA and SQIVND (reference sequence). The CDR3 is 12 amino acids. V was pared by 10 bases and J by 6 bases, with 15 bases between. The CDR3 DNA sequence: TGTGCCACGAGGGGGGGAAACGCTGAAGCTTTCTTT. This encodes CATRGGNAEAFF.

The J gene is TRBJ1-5, the V gene TRBV6-4, with 11 bases lining up with TRBD1. The CDR3 is 17 amino acids. Trimming at V came to 6 bases and at J to 0 bases, leaving 7 bases not matched to a gene. CDR1 is MRHNA and CDR2 is SNTAGT in the germline V gene. Written as DNA, the CDR3 is TGTGCCAGCAGGGGGACAGGGGGGAGGCATAGCAATCAGCCCCAGCATTTT. This codes for CASRGTGGRHSNQPQHF.

The V gene is TRBV10-3, the J gene TRBJ2-7; perhaps TRBD1 as D (6 bases). Trimming removed 6 bases at V and 5 bases at J, with 20 bases between. This CDR3 comprises 15 residues. The germline gives CDR1 ENHRY, CDR2 SYGVKD. The CDR3 region has the DNA TGTGCCATCAGCCCGGGACAAACCGTTGGGAACGAGCAGTACTTC. Translation gives CAISPGQTVGNEQYF.

The chain combines TRBV7-3 with TRBJ2-1; 10 bases map to TRBD1. CDR1 is SGHTA and CDR2 is FQGTGA in the germline V gene. J was trimmed by 8 bases and V by 5 bases; bases with no gene match: 9. The CDR3 length is 15 residues. The CDR3 protein is CASSPRQGAGDEQFF. The CDR3 DNA is TGTGCCAGCAGCCCCCGACAGGGGGCTGGCGATGAGCAGTTCTTC.

The chain uses TRBV7-9 and TRBJ1-6; D is perhaps TRBD1 (5 bases). This CDR3 region has 15 residues. Germline values: CDR1 SEHNR, CDR2 FQNEAQ (reference sequence). The V and J ends lost 1 base and 9 bases respectively, with 13 bases between them. CDR3 DNA: TGTGCCAGCAGCTTAGGTGGGACTCTTGTTTCACCCCTCCACTTT. Protein: CASSLGGTLVSPLHF.

This clone has just one count. The CDR3, as DNA: TGTGCCAGCAGCTTAGCGGCCACTGAAGCTTTCTTT. Its protein is CASSLAATEAFF. This chain links TRBV7-9 with TRBJ1-1, with D uncertain. The length of the CDR3 is 12 residues. The germline V gene has CDR1 SEHNR and CDR2 FQNEAQ (reference sequence). Trimming cost V 0 bases and J 4 bases, with 3 bases left between them.

This clone was recorded once. The J gene is TRBJ1-2, the V gene TRBV3-1 (or the pseudogene TRBV3-2); possibly TRBD1 for D (5 bases). Germline CDR1 reads LGHDT; CDR2 reads YNNKEL (reference sequence). The CDR3 sequence is 17 residues long. The V gene lost 1 base and the J gene lost 0 bases, with 15 bases spanning the gap. The CDR3 nucleotides read TGTGCCAGCAGCCAAGTTAACACAGGTACCCCTAACTATGGCTACACCTTC. This codes for CASSQVNTGTPNYGYTF.

V usage is TRBV7-9 and J usage is TRBJ1-1; TRBD1 is a possible D gene (6 bases). V lost 4 bases, J lost 4 bases, and 16 bases lay in between. Germline CDR1 reads SEHNR; CDR2 reads FQNEAQ (reference sequence). This CDR3 contains 15 residues. The CDR3 here is CASSSRGGAATEAFF. The CDR3 nucleotides read TGTGCCAGCAGCTCCCGGGGGGGGGCGGCCACTGAAGCTTTCTTT.

V is TRBV19 and J is TRBJ1-4; no reliable D call. The V gene lost 5 bases and the J gene lost 4 bases, with 17 bases spanning the gap. This CDR3 has 16 amino acids. CDR1 and CDR2 (germline): LNHDA, SQIVND (reference sequence). The CDR3, as DNA: TGTGCCAGTAGTTTTTTCCCTTCCTCGTTTAATGAAAAACTGTTTTTT. Its translation is CASSFFPSSFNEKLFF.

This sequence joins TRBV5-5 and TRBJ2-1; tentatively, D is TRBD1 (7 bases). The germline V gene encodes CDR1 SGHKS and CDR2 YYEKEE (reference sequence). The CDR3 has 15 residues. The V end lost 6 bases, the J end lost 3 bases, and 16 bases lay between the germline ends. DNA for the CDR3: TGTGCCAGCAACCCGGGGACAGCGGGCTACAATGAGCAGTTCTTC. Amino acids: CASNPGTAGYNEQFF. Full variable domain (outside the CDR3, taken from reference TRBV5-5 and TRBJ2-1): DAGVTQSPTHLIKTRGQQVTLRCSPISGHKSVSWYQQVLGQGPQFIFQYYEKEERGRGNFPDRFSARQFPNYSSELNVNALLLGDSALYLCASNPGTAGYNEQFFGPGTRLTVL.

The CDR3 is CASSPKGQQETQYF. The CDR3 DNA sequence: TGTGCCAGCAGCCCCAAGGGACAGCAAGAGACCCAGTACTTC. The V and J genes are TRBV7-9 and TRBJ2-5, with 7 bases identical to TRBD1. The CDR3 is made up of 14 amino acids. Germline V gene sequence: CDR1 SEHNR, CDR2 FQNEAQ (reference sequence). V was pared by 5 bases and J by 2 bases, with 5 bases of the junction left unmatched.

The V call is TRBV6-5, the J call TRBJ1-2, with 9 positions matching TRBD1. Per germline, CDR1 MNHEY and CDR2 SVGAGI. The CDR3 loop spans 13 amino acids. Trimming took 6 bases from V and 8 from J; bases not matched to a gene: 7. In nucleotides, the CDR3 is TGTGCCAGCAGGCAAACAGGGGGCTGGGGCTACACCTTC. Encoded protein: CASRQTGGWGYTF.

V usage is TRBV14 and J usage is TRBJ1-2, with a tentative D call TRBD1 (6 bases). Trimming left V 4 bases short and J 7 bases short, with 16 bases between. Germline CDR1 reads SGHDN; CDR2 reads FVKESK. This CDR3 is 14 amino acids long. The CDR3 region has the DNA TGTGCCAGCAGCCTCACCCCCCCAGGGGCTGGCTACACCTTC. It encodes CASSLTPPGAGYTF.

The chain recombines TRBV7-2 with TRBJ1-2; 8 bases are shared with TRBD1. The CDR3 has 14 residues. V lost 3 bases, J lost 3 bases, and 3 bases stayed unmatched. CDR1 is SGHTA, CDR2 FQGNSA, per germline. The CDR3 DNA sequence: TGTGCCAGCAGCTTTAAGACAGGGGACTATGGCTACACCTTC. Its translation: CASSFKTGDYGYTF. Supplemented by reference TRBV7-2 and TRBJ1-2, the full variable domain reads GAGVSQSPSNKVTEKGKDVELRCDPISGHTALYWYRQSLGQGLEFLIYFQGNSAPDKSGLPSDRFSAERTGGSVSTLTIQRTQQEDSAVYLCASSFKTGDYGYTFGSGTRLTVV.

V is TRBV4-1 and J is TRBJ1-4; 7 bases are a match to TRBD1. Germline V CDR1 and CDR2: MGHRA, YSYEKL. CDR3 length: 15 residues. The J segment lost 7 bases and the V segment lost 1 base, leaving 6 bases of the junction unmatched. Here the CDR3 reads CASSQGGGRGEKLFF. The CDR3 coding sequence is TGCGCCAGCAGCCAAGGAGGGGGCCGGGGTGAAAAACTGTTTTTT.

The genes are TRBV7-6 and TRBJ2-1; D might be TRBD2 (6 bases). This CDR3 region has 17 residues. The V gene lost 5 bases and the J gene lost 3 bases, with 20 bases spanning the gap. In germline, CDR1 is SGHVS, CDR2 FNYEAQ. This CDR3 is CASSPVRPAGSYNEQFF. CDR3 DNA sequence: TGTGCCAGCAGCCCCGTACGGCCGGCGGGGAGCTACAATGAGCAGTTCTTC.

The V gene is TRBV12-3 or TRBV12-4, the J gene TRBJ2-2; D call uncertain. V was clipped by 6 bases and J by 5 bases, with 10 bases between them. The CDR3 is 13 amino acids. This CDR3 reads CASSPILTGELFF. DNA of the CDR3: TGTGCCAGCAGCCCTATCTTAACCGGGGAGCTGTTTTTT.

The V and J genes are TRBV5-1 and TRBJ1-4, with 7 bases aligning to TRBD1. Germline V gene lookup returns CDR1 SGHRS and CDR2 YFSETQ. Trimming at V came to 5 bases and at J to 5 bases, leaving 9 bases not matched to a gene. This CDR3 region has 15 residues. In nucleotides, the CDR3 is TGCGCCAGCAGTTCAGGACAGGAGACAAATGAAAAACTGTTTTTT. This encodes CASSSGQETNEKLFF.

This clone has a single count. The identical CDR3 is also encoded by other nucleotide sequences in the sample. The chain links TRBV12-3 or TRBV12-4 to TRBJ1-5; D ambiguous. The CDR3 consists of 13 residues. The V gene lost 3 bases and the J gene lost 7 bases, with 10 bases spanning the gap. CDR3 bases: TGTGCCAGCAGTTTCCGGGGTAACCAGCCCCAGCATTTT. Its protein is CASSFRGNQPQHF.

The sample holds a few counts of this clone. The chain uses TRBV30 and TRBJ1-1, with D maybe TRBD1 (6 bases). This CDR3 region has 11 residues. Deletions cut 3 bases from V and 10 bases from J, with 12 bases between. CDR1 and CDR2 from the germline V gene are GTSNPN and SVGIG (reference sequence). The CDR3 DNA reads TGTGCCTGGAGAGGGACACGCGGAGCTTTCTTT. It specifies CAWRGTRGAFF. The full variable domain, its missing parts supplied by reference TRBV30 and TRBJ1-1, is SQTIHQWPATLVQPVGSPLSLECTVEGTSNPNLYWYRQAAGRGLQLLFYSVGIGQISSEVPQNLSASRPQDRQFILSSKKLLLSDSGFYLCAWRGTRGAFFGQGTRLTVV.

The chain links TRBV3-1 (or the pseudogene TRBV3-2) to TRBJ1-1, with a possible D match to TRBD1 (6 bases). Germline CDR1 is LGHDT and CDR2 is YNNKEL (reference sequence). The CDR3 sequence is 13 residues long. Trimming removed 0 bases from V and 9 bases from J, with 11 bases in between. CDR3 residues: CASSQDRQGKAFF. CDR3 DNA: TGTGCCAGCAGCCAAGATCGGCAGGGGAAAGCTTTCTTT.